This TCR beta chain was captured in a study of human T cells and chemical hapten exposure. In the study overall: While the approximately 25-week study was under way, patients received diphenylcyclopropenone on the scalp every week. Mostly female, the patients presented with alopecia areata, totalis or universalis. General study results and limits: Expanded TCR counts at PT1 were positively correlated with the patch test score.

With regard to this clonotype: Antigen: not known.

MiXCR, applied by TCRdb to the RACE reads, yields one record per CDR3 protein. The sample includes around 200,000 distinct CDR3 sequences, about 25% seen only once; the top ten take over 2%. The time point denotes: patch test 3, about 24 weeks after DPC sensitization. Treatment here: therapeutic diphenylcyclopropenone sensitization with weekly scalp DPC. The input for sequencing was whole blood, taken in connection with sensitization to the hapten diphenylcyclopropenone (DPC). This TCR derives from a woman in her thirties or forties with alopecia areata. Some clones in this sample may be carry-over from other donors' samples.

CDR3 DNA: TGTGCCAGCAGTGGGGCTAGCGGGAGCTCCTACAATGAGCAGTTCTTC. Its translation: CASSGASGSSYNEQFF. This chain links TRBV28 with TRBJ2-1, with TRBD2 matching 10 bases. Unmatched junction bases numbered 4, after V lost 5 bases and J lost 0 bases. From germline, CDR1 is MDHEN and CDR2 SYDVKM. CDR3 length: 16 amino acids.